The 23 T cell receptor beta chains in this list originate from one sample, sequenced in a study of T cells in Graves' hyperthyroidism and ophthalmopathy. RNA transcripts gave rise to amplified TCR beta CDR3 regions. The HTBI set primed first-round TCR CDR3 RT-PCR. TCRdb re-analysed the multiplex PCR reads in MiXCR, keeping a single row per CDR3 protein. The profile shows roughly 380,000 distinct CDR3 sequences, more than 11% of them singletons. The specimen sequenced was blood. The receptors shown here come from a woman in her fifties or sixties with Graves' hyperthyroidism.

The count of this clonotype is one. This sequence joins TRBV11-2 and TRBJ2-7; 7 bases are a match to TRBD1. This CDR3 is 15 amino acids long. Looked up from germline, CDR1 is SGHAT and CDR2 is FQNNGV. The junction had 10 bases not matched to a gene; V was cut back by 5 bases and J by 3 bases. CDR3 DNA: TGTGCCAGCAGCCGAACCGACAGGGCTCTCTACGAGCAGTACTTC. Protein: CASSRTDRALYEQYF.

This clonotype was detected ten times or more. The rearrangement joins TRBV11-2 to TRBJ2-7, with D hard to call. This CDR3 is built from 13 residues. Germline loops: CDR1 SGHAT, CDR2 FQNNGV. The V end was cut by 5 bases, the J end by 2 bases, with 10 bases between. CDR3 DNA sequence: TGTGCCAGCAGCCCCCTTCGGACCTACGAGCAGTACTTC. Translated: CASSPLRTYEQYF.

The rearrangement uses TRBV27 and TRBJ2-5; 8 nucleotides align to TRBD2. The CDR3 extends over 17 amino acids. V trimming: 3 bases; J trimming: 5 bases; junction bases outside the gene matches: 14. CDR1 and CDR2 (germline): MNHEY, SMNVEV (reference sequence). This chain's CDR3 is CASSFPPGGSLEETQYF. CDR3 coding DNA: TGTGCCAGCAGTTTCCCACCGGGGGGGAGCCTTGAGGAGACCCAGTACTTC.

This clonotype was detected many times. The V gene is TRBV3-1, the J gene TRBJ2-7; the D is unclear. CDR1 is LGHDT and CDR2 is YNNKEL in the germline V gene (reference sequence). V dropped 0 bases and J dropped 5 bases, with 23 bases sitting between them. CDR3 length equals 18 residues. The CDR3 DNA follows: TGTGCCAGCAGCCAAGATTATCCCCTTGGTTCCCGCGAGCACGAGCAGTACTTC. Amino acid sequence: CASSQDYPLGSREHEQYF.

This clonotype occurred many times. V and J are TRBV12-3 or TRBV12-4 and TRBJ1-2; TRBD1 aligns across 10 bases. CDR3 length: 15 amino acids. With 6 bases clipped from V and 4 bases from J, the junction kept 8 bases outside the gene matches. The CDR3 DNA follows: TGTGCCAGCAGCACCGGGACAGGGGTTTTCTATGGCTACACCTTC. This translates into CASSTGTGVFYGYTF.

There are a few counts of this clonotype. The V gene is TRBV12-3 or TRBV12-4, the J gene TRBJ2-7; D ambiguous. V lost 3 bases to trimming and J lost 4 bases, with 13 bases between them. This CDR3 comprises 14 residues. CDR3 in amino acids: CASSFWRSGYEQYF. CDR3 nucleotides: TGTGCCAGCAGTTTTTGGCGGTCCGGGTACGAGCAGTACTTC.

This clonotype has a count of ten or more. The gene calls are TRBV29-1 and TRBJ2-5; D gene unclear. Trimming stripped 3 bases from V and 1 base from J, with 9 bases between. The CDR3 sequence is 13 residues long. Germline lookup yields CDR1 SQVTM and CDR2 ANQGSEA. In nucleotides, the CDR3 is TGCAGCGTTGAGTTCCGGAGCCAAGAGACCCAGTACTTC. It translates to CSVEFRSQETQYF.

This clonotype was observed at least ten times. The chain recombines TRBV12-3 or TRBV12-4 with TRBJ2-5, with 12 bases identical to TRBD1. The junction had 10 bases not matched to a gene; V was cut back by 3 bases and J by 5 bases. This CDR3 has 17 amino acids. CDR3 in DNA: TGTGCCAGCAGTTTCCCCCGGGACAGGGGGCTCGAGGAGACCCAGTACTTC. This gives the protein CASSFPRDRGLEETQYF.

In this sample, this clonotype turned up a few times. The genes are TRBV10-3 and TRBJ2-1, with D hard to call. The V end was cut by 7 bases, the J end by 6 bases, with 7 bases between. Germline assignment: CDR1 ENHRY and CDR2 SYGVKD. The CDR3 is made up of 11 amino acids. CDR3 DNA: TGTGCCATCATGAGTAGCAATGAGCAGTTCTTC. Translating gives CAIMSSNEQFF.

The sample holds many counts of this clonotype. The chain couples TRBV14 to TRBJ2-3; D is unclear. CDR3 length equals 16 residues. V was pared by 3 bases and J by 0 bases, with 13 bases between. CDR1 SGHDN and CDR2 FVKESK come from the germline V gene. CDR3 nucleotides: TGTGCCAGCAGCCACGGGTTTCTGATAAGCACAGATACGCAGTATTTT. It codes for CASSHGFLISTDTQYF. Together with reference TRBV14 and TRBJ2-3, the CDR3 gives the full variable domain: EAGVTQFPSHSVIEKGQTVTLRCDPISGHDNLYWYRRVMGKEIKFLLHFVKESKQDESGMPNNRFLAERTGGTYSTLKVQPAELEDSGVYFCASSHGFLISTDTQYFGPGTRLTVL.

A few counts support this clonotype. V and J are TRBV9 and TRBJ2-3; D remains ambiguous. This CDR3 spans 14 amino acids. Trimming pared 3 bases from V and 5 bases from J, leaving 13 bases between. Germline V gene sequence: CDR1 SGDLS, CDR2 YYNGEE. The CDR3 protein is CASSARTALDTQYF. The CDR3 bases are TGTGCCAGCAGCGCCAGGACGGCCTTAGATACGCAGTATTTT.

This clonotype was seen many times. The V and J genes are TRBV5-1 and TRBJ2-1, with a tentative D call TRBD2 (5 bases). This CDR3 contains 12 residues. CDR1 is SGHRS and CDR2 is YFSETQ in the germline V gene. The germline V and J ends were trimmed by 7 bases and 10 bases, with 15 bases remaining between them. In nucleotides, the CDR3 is TGCGCCAGCGGCCCACCAAGCGGAGAGCAGTTCTTC. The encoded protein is CASGPPSGEQFF.

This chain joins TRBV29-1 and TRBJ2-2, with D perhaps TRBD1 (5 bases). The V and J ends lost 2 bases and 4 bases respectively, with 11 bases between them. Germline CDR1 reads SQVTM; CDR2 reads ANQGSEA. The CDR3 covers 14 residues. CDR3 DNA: TGCAGCGTTGAAATAGGGGCCCTCACCGGGGAGCTGTTTTTT. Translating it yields CSVEIGALTGELFF.

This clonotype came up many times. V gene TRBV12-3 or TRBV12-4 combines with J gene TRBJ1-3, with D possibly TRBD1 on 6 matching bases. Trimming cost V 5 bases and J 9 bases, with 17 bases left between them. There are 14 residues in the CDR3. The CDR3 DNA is TGTGCCAGCAGTCCGCGACAGGCCCGGGGCACCATATATTTT. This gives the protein CASSPRQARGTIYF.

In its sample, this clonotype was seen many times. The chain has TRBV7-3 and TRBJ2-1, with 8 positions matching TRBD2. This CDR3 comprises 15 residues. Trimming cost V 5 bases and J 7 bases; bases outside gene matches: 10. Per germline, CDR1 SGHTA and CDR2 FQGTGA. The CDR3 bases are TGTGCCAGCAGCCCCGGACTAGCAGACCTGAATGAGCAGTTCTTC. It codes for CASSPGLADLNEQFF.

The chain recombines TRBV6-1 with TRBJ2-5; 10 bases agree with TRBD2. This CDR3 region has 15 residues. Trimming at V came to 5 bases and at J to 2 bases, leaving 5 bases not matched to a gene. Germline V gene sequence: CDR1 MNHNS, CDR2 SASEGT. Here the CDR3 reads CASSSGLAAQETQYF. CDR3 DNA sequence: TGTGCCAGCAGTTCCGGACTAGCGGCACAAGAGACCCAGTACTTC.

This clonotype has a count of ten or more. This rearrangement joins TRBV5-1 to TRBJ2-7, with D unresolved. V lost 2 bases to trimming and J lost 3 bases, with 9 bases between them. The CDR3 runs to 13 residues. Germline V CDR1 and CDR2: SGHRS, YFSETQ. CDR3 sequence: CASSFDTYYEQYF. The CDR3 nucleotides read TGCGCCAGCAGCTTTGACACTTACTACGAGCAGTACTTC.

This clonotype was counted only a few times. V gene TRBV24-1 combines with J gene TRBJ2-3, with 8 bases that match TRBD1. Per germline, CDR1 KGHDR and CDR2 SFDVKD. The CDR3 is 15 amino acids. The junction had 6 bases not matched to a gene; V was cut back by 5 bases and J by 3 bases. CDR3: CATSALDRETDTQYF. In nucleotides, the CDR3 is TGTGCCACCAGTGCACTGGACAGGGAGACAGATACGCAGTATTTT.

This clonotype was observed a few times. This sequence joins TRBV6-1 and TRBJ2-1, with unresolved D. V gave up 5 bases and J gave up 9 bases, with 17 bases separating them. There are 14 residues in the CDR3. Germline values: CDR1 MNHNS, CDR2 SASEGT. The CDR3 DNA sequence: TGTGCCAGCAGTCTCTTGGTACAATGGAGTGAGCAGTTCTTC. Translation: CASSLLVQWSEQFF.

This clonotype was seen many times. The CDR3 DNA follows: TGTGCCACCAGTGACCCCCGTACAGGGAACACTGAAGCTTTCTTT. It yields the protein CATSDPRTGNTEAFF. The V gene is TRBV24-1, the J gene TRBJ1-1; TRBD1 is a possible D gene (5 bases). The CDR3 length is 15 residues. CDR1 is KGHDR and CDR2 is SFDVKD in the germline V gene. V gave up 4 bases and J gave up 1 base, with 12 bases separating them.

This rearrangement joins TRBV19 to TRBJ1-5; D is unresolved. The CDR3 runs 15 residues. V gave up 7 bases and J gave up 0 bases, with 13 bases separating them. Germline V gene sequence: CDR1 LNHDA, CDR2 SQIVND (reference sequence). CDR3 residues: CASMAWRNSNQPQHF. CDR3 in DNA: TGTGCCAGTATGGCCTGGCGAAATAGCAATCAGCCCCAGCATTTT.

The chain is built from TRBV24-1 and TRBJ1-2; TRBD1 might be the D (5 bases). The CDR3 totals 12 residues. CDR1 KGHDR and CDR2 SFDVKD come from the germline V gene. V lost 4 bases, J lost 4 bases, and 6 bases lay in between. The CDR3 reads CATSERGYGYTF. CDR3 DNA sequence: TGTGCCACCAGTGAAAGGGGCTATGGCTACACCTTC.

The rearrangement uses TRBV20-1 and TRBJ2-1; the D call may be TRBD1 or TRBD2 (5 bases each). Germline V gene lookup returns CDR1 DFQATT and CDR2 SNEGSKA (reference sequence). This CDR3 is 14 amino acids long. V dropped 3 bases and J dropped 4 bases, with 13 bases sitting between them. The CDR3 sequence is CSARGTNLYNEQFF. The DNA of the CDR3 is TGCAGTGCTAGGGGGACCAACTTGTACAATGAGCAGTTCTTC.